This T cell receptor (beta chain) was captured by sequencing in a study of cytomegalovirus exposure and HLA in healthy donors. The PCR had 60 Vbeta and 13 Jbeta primers. The assay was immunoSEQ multiplex PCR, and TCRdb's table has in-frame clones only and misses some. The table has 120,000 to 150,000 clones, 60% to 85% seen once. Remarks on this clone: Its antigen is still unknown.

Whole-study results and caveats: The investigators catalogued 150 or so TCR beta chains as cytomegalovirus-associated. Upon later analysis, HLA-associated TCR beta chains proved more clonally expanded than other, equally common chains. The authors later found most CMV-associated TCR beta chains appeared HLA-restricted.

The sample was PBMCs. The source of this sequence is a man between 40 and 49 years old in good health and CMV-seropositive.

The CDR3 sequence is CASSFTLPYEQYF. The CDR3 DNA sequence: TGTGCCAGCAGCTTCACGCTACCCTACGAGCAGTACTTC. V and J are TRBV5-5 and TRBJ2-7; no clear D gene. V was cut by 2 bases and J by 2 bases, with 8 bases left in between. CDR3 length equals 13 residues. CDR1 is SGHKS and CDR2 is YYEKEE in the germline V gene (reference sequence).